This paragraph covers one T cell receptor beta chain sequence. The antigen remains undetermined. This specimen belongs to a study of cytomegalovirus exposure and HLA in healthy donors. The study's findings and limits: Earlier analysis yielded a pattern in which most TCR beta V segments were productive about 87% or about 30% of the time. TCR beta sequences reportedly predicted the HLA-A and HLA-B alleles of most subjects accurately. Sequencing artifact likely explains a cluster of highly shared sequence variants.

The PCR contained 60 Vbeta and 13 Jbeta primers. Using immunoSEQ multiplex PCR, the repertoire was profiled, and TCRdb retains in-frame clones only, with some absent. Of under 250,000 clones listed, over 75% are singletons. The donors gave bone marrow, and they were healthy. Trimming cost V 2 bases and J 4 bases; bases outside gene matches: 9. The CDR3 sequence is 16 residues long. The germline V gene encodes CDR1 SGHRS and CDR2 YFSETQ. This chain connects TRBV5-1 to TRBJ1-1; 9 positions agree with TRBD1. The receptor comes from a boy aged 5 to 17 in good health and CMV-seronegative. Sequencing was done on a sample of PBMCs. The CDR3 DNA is TGCGCCAGCAGCTTTCGACAGGGGGGATCGGGCACTGAAGCTTTCTTT. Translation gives CASSFRQGGSGTEAFF.